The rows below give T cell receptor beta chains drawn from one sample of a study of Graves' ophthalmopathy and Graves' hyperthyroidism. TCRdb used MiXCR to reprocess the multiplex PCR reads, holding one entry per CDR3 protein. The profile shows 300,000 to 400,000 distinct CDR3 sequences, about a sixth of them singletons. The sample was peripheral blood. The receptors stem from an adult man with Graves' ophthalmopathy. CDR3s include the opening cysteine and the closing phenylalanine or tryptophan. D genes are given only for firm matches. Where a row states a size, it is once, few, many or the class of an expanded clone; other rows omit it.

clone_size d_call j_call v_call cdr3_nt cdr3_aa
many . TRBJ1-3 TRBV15 TGTGCCACCAGCCCGGGGGGGACCTCTGGAAACACCATATATTTT CATSPGGTSGNTIYF
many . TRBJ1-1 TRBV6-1 TGTGCCAGCAGTGGGCTTAACACTGAAGCTTTCTTT CASSGLNTEAFF
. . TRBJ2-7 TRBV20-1 TGCAGTGCCTCCGGGACCGAATTATACGAGCAGTACTTC CSASGTELYEQYF
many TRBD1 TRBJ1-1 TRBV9 TGTGCCAGCAGCGCGACAGGGGTTAACACTGAAGCTTTCTTT CASSATGVNTEAFF
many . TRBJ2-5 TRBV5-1 TGCGCCAGCAGCTGGACAGTCGAAGAGACCCAGTACTTC CASSWTVEETQYF
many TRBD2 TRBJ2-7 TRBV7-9 TGTGCCAGCAGCCCCCGGACTAGCGGGGGAAGCGAGCAGTACTTC CASSPRTSGGSEQYF
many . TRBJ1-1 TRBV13 TGTGCCAGCAGCGCTACAGGGATGAACACTGAAGCTTTCTTT CASSATGMNTEAFF
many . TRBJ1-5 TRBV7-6 TGTGCCAGCAGCTTAACCTCCGGCCAGCCCCAGCATTTT CASSLTSGQPQHF
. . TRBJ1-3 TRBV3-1 TGTGCCAGCAGCCAGAGGAGAAGTGGAAACACCATATATTTT CASSQRRSGNTIYF
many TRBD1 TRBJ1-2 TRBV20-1 TGCAGTGCTAGCGCCGGGACAGTTCGAGGTGGCTACACCTTC CSASAGTVRGGYTF
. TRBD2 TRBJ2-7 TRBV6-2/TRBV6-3 TGTGCCAGCAGTTACTCCCGGCGGGAGGGCAGCCACGAGCAGTACTTC CASSYSRREGSHEQYF
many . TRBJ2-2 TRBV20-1 TGCAGTGCTGCGGCCATCATGGGAGCGGGACAAACCACCGGGGAGCTGTTTTTT CSAAAIMGAGQTTGELFF
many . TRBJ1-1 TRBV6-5 TGTGCCAGCAGTTATATTGGTTTTAGGAACACTGAAGCTTTCTTT CASSYIGFRNTEAFF
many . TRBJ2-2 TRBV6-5 TGTGCCAGCAGTTATACCTGGAACACCGGGGAGCTGTTTTTT CASSYTWNTGELFF
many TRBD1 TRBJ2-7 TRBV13 TGTGCCAGCAGCTCCCCCGGGACAGGGTTCGAGCAGTACTTC CASSSPGTGFEQYF
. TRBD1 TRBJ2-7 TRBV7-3 TGTGCCAGCAGCCCGACAGGGGGGTACAAGCAGTACTTC CASSPTGGYKQYF
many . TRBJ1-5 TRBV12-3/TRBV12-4 TGTGCCAGCAGTTTTGGGTATAGCAATCAGCCCCAGCATTTT CASSFGYSNQPQHF
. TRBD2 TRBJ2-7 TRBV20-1 TGCAGTGCCGGGGCACTAGCGAGTTACGAGCAGTACTTC CSAGALASYEQYF
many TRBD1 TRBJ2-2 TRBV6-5 TGTGCCAGCAGTTACGACGGGACAGGGGAGACCGGGGAGCTGTTTTTT CASSYDGTGETGELFF
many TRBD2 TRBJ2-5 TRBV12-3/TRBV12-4 TGTGCCAGCAGTTTCCGACTAGCGGGTATGGCGGAGACCCAGTACTTC CASSFRLAGMAETQYF
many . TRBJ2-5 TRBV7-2 TGTGCCAGCAGCTTAGGCGGCAGGGTGGGGGAGACCCAGTACTTC CASSLGGRVGETQYF
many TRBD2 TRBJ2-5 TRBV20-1 TGCAGTGCTAGCCCCCCGTTTGCGGGAGAAGGGACCCAGTACTTC CSASPPFAGEGTQYF
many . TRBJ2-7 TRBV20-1 TGCAGTGCTAGTGGGCAGCCTCCTTACGAGCAGTACTTC CSASGQPPYEQYF
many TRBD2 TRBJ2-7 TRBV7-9 TGTGCCAGCAGCTTATTTGCAGCGGGAGGCCAAGCCTACGAGCAGTACTTC CASSLFAAGGQAYEQYF
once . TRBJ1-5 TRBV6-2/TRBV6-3 TGTGCCAGCGGCAGGATTCTCAATCAGCCCCAGCATTTT CASGRILNQPQHF
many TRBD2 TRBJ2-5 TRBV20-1 TGCAGTGCTAGAGATGCGGCGGGAGGTCAAGAGACCCAGTACTTC CSARDAAGGQETQYF
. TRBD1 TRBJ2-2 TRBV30 TGTGCCTTAGGACAGGGGGACACCGGGGAGCTGTTTTTT CALGQGDTGELFF
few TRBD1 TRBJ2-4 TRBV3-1 TGTGCCAGCAAAAAGGGCAGGACAGGGGATCAGTACTTC CASKKGRTGDQYF
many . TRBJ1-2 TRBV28 TGTGCCAGCACTCCGGGACGGATCACATTTGGCTACACCTTC CASTPGRITFGYTF
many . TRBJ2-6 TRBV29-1 TGCAGCGTTTACCGACAGCTACCTAGCTCTGGGGCCAACGTCCTGACTTTC CSVYRQLPSSGANVLTF
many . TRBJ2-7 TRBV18 TGTGCCAGCTCGGGGGGCGCTGCCTCCTACGAGCAGTACTTC CASSGGAASYEQYF
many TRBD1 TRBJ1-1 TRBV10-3 TGTGCCACCAGACAGGGGCGGTTGAACACTGAAGCTTTCTTT CATRQGRLNTEAFF
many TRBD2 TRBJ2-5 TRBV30 TGTGCCTCGACTAGCGGGAGCGAGACCCAGTACTTC CASTSGSETQYF
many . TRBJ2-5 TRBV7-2 TGTGCCAGCAGATGGCAGGGGGGTGGAGCAGAGACCCAGTACTTC CASRWQGGGAETQYF
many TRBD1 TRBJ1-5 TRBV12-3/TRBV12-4 TGCGCCAGCAGCTCGACAGGGCTCAATCAGCCCCAGCATTTT CASSSTGLNQPQHF
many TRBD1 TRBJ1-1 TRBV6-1 TGTGCCAGCAGCCAACTGACAGGGGCGAACACTGAAGCTTTCTTT CASSQLTGANTEAFF
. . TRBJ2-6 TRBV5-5 TGTGCCAGCAGCTCAAATCCAAACTCTGGGGCCAACGTCCTGACTTTC CASSSNPNSGANVLTF
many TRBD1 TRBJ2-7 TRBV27 TGTGCCAGCAGCTCAGGACAGGGCTACGAGCAGTACTTC CASSSGQGYEQYF
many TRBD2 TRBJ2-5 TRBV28 TGTGCCAGCAAGCGGGGGAGAGAGACCCAGTACTTC CASKRGRETQYF
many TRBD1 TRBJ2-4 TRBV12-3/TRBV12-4 TGTGCCAGCACCCTCGGGACAGTTGGGAAAAACATTCAGTACTTC CASTLGTVGKNIQYF
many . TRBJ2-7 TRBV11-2 TGTGCCAGCAGCAACAGGGGAGGCTACGAGCAGTACTTC CASSNRGGYEQYF
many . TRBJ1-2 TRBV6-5 TGTGCCAGCAGTTACTCCGCAGGGGACCACTATGGCTACACCTTC CASSYSAGDHYGYTF
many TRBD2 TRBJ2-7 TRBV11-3 TGTGCCAGCAGCAGAGGACTAGTAGGGGAGCAGTACTTC CASSRGLVGEQYF
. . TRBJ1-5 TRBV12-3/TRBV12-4 TGTGCCAGCAGCTCTGGGGGGGGATTGGCGCCCCAGCATTTT CASSSGGGLAPQHF
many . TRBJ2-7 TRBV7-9 TGTGCCAGCGGCGATCGCCCCTACGAGCAGTACTTC CASGDRPYEQYF
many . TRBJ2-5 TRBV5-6 TGTGCCAGCAGCCCTGGGGGGTTTGTTGGGCGCGGCCAAGAGACCCAGTACTTC CASSPGGFVGRGQETQYF
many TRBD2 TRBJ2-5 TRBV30 TGTGCCTGGAGTGTACCGGGACTAGCGGGAGAAGTGCGAGAGACCCAGTACTTC CAWSVPGLAGEVRETQYF
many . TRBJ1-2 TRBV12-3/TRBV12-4 TGTGCCAGCAGTGCCGACATCTACTATGGCTACACCTTC CASSADIYYGYTF
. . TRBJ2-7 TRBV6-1 TGTGCCAGCCAACAGGGCTCCTACGAGCAGTACTTC CASQQGSYEQYF
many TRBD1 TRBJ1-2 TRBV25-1 TGTGCCAGCAGTGACTGGCAGGGGGACTATGGCTACACCTTC CASSDWQGDYGYTF
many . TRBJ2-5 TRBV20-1 TGCAGTGCATCTCCCACAGAGACCCAGTACTTC CSASPTETQYF
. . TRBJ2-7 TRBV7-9 TGTGCCAGCAGCCCAGATGGAGGGGGCAACGAGCAGTACTTC CASSPDGGGNEQYF
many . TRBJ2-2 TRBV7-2 TGTGCCAGCAGCTTAGTAGGGATCGGGACCGGGGAGCTGTTTTTT CASSLVGIGTGELFF
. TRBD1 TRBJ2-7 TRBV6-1 TGTGCCAGCAGACCCACCGGGACAGGAACCTACGAGCAGTACTTC CASRPTGTGTYEQYF
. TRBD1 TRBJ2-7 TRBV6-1 TGTGCCAGCAGGGTCGAGGGGGCGCGTTACGAGCAGTACTTC CASRVEGARYEQYF